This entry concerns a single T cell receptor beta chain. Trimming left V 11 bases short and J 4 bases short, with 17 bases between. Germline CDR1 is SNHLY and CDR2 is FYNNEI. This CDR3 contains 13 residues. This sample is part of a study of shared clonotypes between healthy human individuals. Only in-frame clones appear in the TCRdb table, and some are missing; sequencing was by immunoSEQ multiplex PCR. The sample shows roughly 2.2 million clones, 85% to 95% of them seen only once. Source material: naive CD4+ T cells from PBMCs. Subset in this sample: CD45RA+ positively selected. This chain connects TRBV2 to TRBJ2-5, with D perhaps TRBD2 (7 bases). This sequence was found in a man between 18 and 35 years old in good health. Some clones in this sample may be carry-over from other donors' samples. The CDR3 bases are TGTGCCGGGGGGCGGGAGTTGGGAGAGACCCAGTACTTC. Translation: CAGGRELGETQYF.